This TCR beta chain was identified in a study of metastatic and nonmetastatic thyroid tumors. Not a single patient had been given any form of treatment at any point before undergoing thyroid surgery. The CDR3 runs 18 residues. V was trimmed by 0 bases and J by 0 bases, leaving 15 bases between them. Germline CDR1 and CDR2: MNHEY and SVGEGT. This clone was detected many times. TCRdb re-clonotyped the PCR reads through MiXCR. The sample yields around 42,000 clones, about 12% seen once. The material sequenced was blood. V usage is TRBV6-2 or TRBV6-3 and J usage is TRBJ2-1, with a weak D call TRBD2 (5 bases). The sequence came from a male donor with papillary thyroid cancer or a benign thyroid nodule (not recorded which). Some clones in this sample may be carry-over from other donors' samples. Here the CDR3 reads CASSYSTVGGGSYNEQFF. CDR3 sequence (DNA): TGTGCCAGCAGTTACTCGACGGTTGGAGGTGGCTCCTACAATGAGCAGTTCTTC.